This T cell receptor beta chain comes out of a study of CXCR3-negative and CXCR3-positive naive CD8 T cells. Those CD8+ T cells considered naive were CD45RO-CCR7+CD27+CD95-. The CDR3 length is 15 residues. Germline values: CDR1 MNHEY, CDR2 SVGAGI. General study points: TCR interaction strength was inferred from TRB CDR3 physicochemistry, as CD5 matched across naive subsets. Both naive subsets, CXCR3-negative and CXCR3-positive, displayed similar TRBV-TRBJ usage, unlike memory cells. Both of the naive subsets showed about the same high diversity, but memory CD8+ cells had much less. Researchers report that CXCR3-positive naive cells carry more hydrophobic TRB CDR3s than CXCR3-negative naive cells.

Via 5' RACE with UMI labels, TRB cDNA libraries were prepared. Each CDR3 protein gets one entry in TCRdb, which reprocessed the 5' RACE reads and gives no DNA. This sample contains under 60,000 distinct CDR3 sequences. Turning to this clonotype: What it binds is unknown.

The chain carries TRBV6-5 and TRBJ2-7. This TCR was recovered from a human donor in good health. Some clones in this sample may be carry-over from other donors' samples. Sequenced: naive CXCR3+ CD8+ T cells from blood. Subset here: CD45RO-CCR7+CD27+CD95- naive CD8+ T cells expressing CXCR3 (TNR3+). The CDR3 reads CASSYFLGTPYEQYF.